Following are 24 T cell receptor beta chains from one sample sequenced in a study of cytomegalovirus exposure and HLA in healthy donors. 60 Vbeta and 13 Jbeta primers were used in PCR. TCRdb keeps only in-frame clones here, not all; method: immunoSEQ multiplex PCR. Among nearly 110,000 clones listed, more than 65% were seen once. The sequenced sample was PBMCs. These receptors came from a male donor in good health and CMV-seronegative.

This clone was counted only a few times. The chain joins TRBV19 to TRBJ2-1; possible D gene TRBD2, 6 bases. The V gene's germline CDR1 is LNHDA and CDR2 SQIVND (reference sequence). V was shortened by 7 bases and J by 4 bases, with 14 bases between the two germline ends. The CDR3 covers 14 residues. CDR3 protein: CASNHGGRYNEQFF. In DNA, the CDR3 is TGTGCCAGTAATCACGGGGGAAGGTACAATGAGCAGTTCTTC.

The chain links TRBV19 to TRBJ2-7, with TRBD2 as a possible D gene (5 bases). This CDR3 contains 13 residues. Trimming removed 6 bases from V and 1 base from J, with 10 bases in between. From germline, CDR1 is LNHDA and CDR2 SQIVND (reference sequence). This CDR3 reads CASRRRESYEQYF. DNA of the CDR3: TGTGCCAGTAGAAGACGGGAATCCTACGAGCAGTACTTC. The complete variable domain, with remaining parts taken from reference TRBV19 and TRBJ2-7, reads DGGITQSPKYLFRKEGQNVTLSCEQNLNHDAMYWYRQDPGQGLRLIYYSQIVNDFQKGDIAEGYSVSREKKESFPLTVTSAQKNPTAFYLCASRRRESYEQYFGPGTRLTVT.

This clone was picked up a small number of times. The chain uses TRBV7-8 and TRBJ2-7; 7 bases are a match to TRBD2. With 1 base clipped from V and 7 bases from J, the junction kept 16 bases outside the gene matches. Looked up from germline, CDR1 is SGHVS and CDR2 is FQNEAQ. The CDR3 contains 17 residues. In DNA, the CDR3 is TGTGCCAGCAGCTTAGGTAGGGCTAGCGGTCTCCTCTGGGAGCAGTACTTC. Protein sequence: CASSLGRASGLLWEQYF.

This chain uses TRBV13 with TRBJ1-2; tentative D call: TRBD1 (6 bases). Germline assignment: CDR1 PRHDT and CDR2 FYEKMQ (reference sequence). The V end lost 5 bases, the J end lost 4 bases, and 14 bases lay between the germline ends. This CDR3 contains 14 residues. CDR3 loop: CASSTPRTAYGYTF. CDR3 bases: TGTGCCAGCAGCACGCCGAGGACAGCCTATGGCTACACCTTC.

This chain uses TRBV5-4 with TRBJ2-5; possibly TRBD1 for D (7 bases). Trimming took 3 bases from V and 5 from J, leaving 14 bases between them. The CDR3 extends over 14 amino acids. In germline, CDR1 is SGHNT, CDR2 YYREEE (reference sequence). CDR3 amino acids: CASSSNSGGETQYF. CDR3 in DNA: TGTGCCAGCAGCTCGAATTCAGGGGGGGAGACCCAGTACTTC.

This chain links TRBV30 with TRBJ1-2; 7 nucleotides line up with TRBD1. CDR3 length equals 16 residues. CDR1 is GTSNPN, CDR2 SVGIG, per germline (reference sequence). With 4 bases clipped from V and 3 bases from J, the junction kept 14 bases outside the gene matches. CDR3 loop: CAWKDRTTGIDYGYTF. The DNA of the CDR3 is TGTGCCTGGAAAGACCGAACGACAGGGATAGACTATGGCTACACCTTC.

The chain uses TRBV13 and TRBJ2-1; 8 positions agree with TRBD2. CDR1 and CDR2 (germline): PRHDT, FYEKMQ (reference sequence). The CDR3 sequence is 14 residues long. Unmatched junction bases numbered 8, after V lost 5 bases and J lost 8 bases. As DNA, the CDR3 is TGTGCCAGCAGCCCGAGCGGGAGTCAGGATGAGCAGTTCTTC. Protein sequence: CASSPSGSQDEQFF. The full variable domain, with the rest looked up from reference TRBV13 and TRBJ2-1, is AAGVIQSPRHLIKEKRETATLKCYPIPRHDTVYWYQQGPGQDPQFLISFYEKMQSDKGSIPDRFSAQQFSDYHSELNMSSLELGDSALYFCASSPSGSQDEQFFGPGTRLTVL.

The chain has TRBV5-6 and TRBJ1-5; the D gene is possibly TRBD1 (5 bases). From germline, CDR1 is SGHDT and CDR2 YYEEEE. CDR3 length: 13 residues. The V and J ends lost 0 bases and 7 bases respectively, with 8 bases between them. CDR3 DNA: TGTGCCAGCAGCTTGGCGGGGGTCCAGCCCCAGCATTTT. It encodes CASSLAGVQPQHF. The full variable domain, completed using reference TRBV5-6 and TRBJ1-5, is DAGVTQSPTHLIKTRGQQVTLRCSPKSGHDTVSWYQQALGQGPQFIFQYYEEEERQRGNFPDRFSGHQFPNYSSELNVNALLLGDSALYLCASSLAGVQPQHFGDGTRLSIL.

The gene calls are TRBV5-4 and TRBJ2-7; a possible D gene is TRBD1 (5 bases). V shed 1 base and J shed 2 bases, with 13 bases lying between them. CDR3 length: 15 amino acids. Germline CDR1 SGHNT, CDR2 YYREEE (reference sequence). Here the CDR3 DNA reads TGTGCCAGCAGCTTGTGGGCTCAGGGTGCCTACGAGCAGTACTTC. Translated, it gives CASSLWAQGAYEQYF.

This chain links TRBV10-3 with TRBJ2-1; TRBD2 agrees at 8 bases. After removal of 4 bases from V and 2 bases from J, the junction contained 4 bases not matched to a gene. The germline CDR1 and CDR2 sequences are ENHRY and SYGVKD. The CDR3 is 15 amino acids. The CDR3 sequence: CAISAPGLAYNEQFF. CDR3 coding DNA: TGTGCCATCAGTGCTCCGGGACTAGCCTACAATGAGCAGTTCTTC.

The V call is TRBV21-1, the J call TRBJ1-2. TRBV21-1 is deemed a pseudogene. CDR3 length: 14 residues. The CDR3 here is CASSKRWDYYGYTF. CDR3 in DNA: TGTGCCAGCAGCAAACGTTGGGACTACTATGGCTACACCTTC.

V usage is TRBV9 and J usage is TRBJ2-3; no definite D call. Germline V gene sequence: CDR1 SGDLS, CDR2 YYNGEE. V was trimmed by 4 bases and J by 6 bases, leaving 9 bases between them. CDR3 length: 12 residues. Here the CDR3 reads CASSSQMDTQYF. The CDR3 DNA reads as TGTGCCAGCAGCTCACAGATGGATACGCAGTATTTT.

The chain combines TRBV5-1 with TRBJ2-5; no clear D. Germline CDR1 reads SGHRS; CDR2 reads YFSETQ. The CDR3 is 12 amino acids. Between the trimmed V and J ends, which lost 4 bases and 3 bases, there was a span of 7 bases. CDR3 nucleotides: TGCGCCAGCAGCCTGAACAAAGAGACCCAGTACTTC. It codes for CASSLNKETQYF.

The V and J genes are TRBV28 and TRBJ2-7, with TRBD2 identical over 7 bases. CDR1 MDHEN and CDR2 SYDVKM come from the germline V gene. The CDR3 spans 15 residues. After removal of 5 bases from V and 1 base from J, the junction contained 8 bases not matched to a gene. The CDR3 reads CASSTPGGSSYEQYF. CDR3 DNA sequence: TGTGCCAGCAGTACCCCTGGCGGGAGTTCCTACGAGCAGTACTTC.

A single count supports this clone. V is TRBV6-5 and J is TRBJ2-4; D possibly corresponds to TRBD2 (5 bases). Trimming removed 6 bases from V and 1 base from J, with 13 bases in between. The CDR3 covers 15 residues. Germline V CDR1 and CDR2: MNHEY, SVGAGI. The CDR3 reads CASSSGFEAKNIQYF. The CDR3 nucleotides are TGTGCCAGCAGCTCGGGGTTTGAGGCCAAAAACATTCAGTACTTC.

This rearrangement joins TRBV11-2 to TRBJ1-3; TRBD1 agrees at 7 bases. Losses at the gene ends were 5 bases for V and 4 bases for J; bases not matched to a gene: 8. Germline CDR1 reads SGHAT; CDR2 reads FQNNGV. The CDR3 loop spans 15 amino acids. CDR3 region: CASSTSWTGGNTIYF. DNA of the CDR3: TGTGCCAGCAGCACAAGTTGGACAGGAGGAAACACCATATATTTT.

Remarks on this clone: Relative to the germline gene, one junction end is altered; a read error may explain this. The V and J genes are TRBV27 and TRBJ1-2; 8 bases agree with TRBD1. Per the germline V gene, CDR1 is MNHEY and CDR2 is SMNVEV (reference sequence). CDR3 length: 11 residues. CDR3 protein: CASSTGQGHFF. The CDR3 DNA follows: TGTGCCAGCAGTACCGGACAGGGCCACTTCTTC.

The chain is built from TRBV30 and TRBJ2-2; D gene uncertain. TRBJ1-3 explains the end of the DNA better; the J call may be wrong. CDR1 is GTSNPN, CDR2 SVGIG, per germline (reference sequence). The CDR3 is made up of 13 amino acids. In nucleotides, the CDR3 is TGTGCCTGGAGTGTATTGACTGGAAACACCATATATTTT. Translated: CAWSVLTGNTIYF.

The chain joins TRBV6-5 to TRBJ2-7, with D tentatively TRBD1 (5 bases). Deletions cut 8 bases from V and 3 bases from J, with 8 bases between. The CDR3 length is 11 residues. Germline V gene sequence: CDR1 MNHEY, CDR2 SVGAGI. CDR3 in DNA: TGTGCCAGCGGGGCCAACTACGAGCAGTACTTC. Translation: CASGANYEQYF.

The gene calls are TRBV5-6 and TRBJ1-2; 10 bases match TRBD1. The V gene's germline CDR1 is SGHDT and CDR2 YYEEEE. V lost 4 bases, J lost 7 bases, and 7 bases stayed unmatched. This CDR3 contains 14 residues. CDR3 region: CASSPDRGRFGYTF. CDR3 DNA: TGTGCCAGCAGCCCCGACAGGGGGCGTTTTGGCTACACCTTC.

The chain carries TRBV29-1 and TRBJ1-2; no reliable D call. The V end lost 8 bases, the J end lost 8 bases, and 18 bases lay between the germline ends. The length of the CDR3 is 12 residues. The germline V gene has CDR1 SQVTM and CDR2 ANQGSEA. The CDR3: CSLRLERGGYTF. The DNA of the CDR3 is TGCAGCCTTCGTTTGGAACGAGGCGGCTACACCTTC.

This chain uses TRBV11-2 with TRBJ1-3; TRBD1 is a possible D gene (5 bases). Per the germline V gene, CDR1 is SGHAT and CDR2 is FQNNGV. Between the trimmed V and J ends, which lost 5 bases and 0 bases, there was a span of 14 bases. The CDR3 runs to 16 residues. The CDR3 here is CASSRRRGTSGNTIYF. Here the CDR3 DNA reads TGTGCCAGCAGCCGAAGACGGGGGACCTCTGGAAACACCATATATTTT.

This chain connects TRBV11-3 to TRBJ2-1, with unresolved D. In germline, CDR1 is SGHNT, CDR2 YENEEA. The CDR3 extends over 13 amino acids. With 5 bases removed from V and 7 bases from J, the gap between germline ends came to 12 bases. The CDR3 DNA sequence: TGTGCCAGCAGCCCCCCCTCCGTGAATGAGCAGTTCTTC. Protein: CASSPPSVNEQFF. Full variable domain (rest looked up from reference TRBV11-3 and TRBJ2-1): EAGVVQSPRYKIIEKKQPVAFWCNPISGHNTLYWYLQNLGQGPELLIRYENEEAVDDSQLPKDRFSAERLKGVDSTLKIQPAELGDSAVYLCASSPPSVNEQFFGPGTRLTVL.

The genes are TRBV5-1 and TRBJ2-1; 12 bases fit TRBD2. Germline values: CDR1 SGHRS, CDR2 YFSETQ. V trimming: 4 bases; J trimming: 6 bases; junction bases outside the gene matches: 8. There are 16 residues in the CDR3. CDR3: CASSPSLAGGTNEQFF. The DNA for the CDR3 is TGCGCCAGCAGCCCCTCACTAGCGGGAGGTACCAATGAGCAGTTCTTC. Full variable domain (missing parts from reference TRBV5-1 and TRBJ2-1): KAGVTQTPRYLIKTRGQQVTLSCSPISGHRSVSWYQQTPGQGLQFLFEYFSETQRNKGNFPGRFSGRQFSNSRSEMNVSTLELGDSALYLCASSPSLAGGTNEQFFGPGTRLTVL.